This entry describes one TCR beta chain. What it binds is not known. Every donor had blood drawn once into heparin, approximately 120 mL on average. The entry originates in a study of beta chain features in type 1 diabetes. As every portion of the isolated RNA was reverse transcribed, the sequencing read expressed TCRB transcripts. Sequencing was performed with immunoSEQ multiplex PCR; in TCRdb, only in-frame clones are kept and a portion is missing. The sample holds a few hundred thousand clones, about 14% seen once. Study-wide results and caveats: Shorter TCRB CDR3s, moderately but significantly so, marked every one of the four CD4+ subsets in Type 1 diabetes patients.

This TCR was recovered from a man aged 25-45 years with type 1 diabetes. The sequencing input was naive CD4+ T cells from blood.

CDR3 protein: CASSPRRDQETQYF. CDR3 sequence (DNA): TGTGCCAGCTCACCACGCAGGGACCAAGAGACCCAGTACTTC. The chain joins TRBV18 to TRBJ2-5, with D possibly TRBD1 on 5 matching bases. V was cut by 1 base and J by 0 bases, with 6 bases left in between. The CDR3 spans 14 residues. Germline CDR1 reads KGHSH; CDR2 reads LQKENI. The variable domain in full, with the rest retrieved from reference TRBV18 and TRBJ2-5, is NAGVMQNPRHLVRRRGQEARLRCSPMKGHSHVYWYRQLPEEGLKFMVYLQKENIIDESGMPKERFSAEFPKEGPSILRIQQVVRGDSAAYFCASSPRRDQETQYFGPGTRLLVL.